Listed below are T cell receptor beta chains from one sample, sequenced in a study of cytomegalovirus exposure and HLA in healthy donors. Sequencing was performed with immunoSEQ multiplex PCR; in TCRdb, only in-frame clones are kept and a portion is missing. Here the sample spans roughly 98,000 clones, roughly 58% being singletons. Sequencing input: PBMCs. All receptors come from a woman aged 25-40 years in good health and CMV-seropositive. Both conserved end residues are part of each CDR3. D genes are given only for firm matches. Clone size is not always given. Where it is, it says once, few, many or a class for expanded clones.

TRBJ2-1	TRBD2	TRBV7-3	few	TGTGCCAGCAGCCCCTTTCCGACTAGCGGGGCGGGTGAGCAGTTCTTC	CASSPFPTSGAGEQFF
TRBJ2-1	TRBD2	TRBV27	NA	TGTGCCAGCACCCCTAGCGGGGGTCCCTACAATGAGCAGTTCTTC	CASTPSGGPYNEQFF
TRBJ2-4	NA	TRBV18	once	TGTGCCAGCTCAGCCATCAACCGGGACATTCAGTACTTC	CASSAINRDIQYF
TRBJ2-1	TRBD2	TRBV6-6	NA	TGTGCCAGCAGACTTGTAGCGGGGGCGAGTGAGCAGTTCTTC	CASRLVAGASEQFF
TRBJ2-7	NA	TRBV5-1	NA	TGCGCCAGCCGCGGGACTCTAACAGCCTACGAGCAGTACTTC	CASRGTLTAYEQYF
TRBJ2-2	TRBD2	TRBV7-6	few	TGTGCCAGCAGCCCCATTGCTGGCGGGGGTGGAACCGGGGAGCTGTTTTTT	CASSPIAGGGGTGELFF
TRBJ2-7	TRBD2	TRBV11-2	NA	TGTGCCAGCAGTGGCCTAGCGGGGGGGCATAACGAGCAGTACTTC	CASSGLAGGHNEQYF
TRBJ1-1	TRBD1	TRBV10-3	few	TGTGCCATCAGTCAGGGGGCAGACACTGAAGCTTTCTTT	CAISQGADTEAFF
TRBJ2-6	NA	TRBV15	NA	TGTGCCACCAGCAGGTCTGAGTCTGGGGCCAACGTCCTGACTTTC	CATSRSESGANVLTF
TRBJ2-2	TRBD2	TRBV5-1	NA	TGCGCCAGCAGCTTTACTAGCGGGAACACCGGGGAGCTGTTTTTT	CASSFTSGNTGELFF
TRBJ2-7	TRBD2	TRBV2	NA	TGTGCCAGCAGCCAAGTGGCTAGCGGGGACTACGAGCAGTACTTC	CASSQVASGDYEQYF
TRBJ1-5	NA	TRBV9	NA	TGTGCCAGCAGCGTAGAGAGCGGTCAGCCCCAGCATTTT	CASSVESGQPQHF
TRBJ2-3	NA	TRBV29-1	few	TGCAGCGTTGAGACGGCAGACGGGGATACGCAGTATTTT	CSVETADGDTQYF
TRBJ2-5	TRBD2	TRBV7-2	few	TGTGCCAGCGGACCGCTAGCGGGGGGGCGGGAGACCCAGTACTTC	CASGPLAGGRETQYF
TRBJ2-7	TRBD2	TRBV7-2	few	TGTGCCAGCAGCTTCCGAGCGGGGGGGACCTACGAGCAGTACTTC	CASSFRAGGTYEQYF
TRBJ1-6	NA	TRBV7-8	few	TGTGCCAGCAGCTTAGCGGGTCTACGAGGGAATTCACCCCTCCACTTT	CASSLAGLRGNSPLHF
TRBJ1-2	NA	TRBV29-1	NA	TGCAGCGTTGACTGGTACGGACTTGACTATGGCTACCCCTTC	CSVDWYGLDYGYPF